This TCR beta chain was captured by sequencing in a study of blood T cells in healthy people across ages. Sample-barcoded 5' priming and a J-beta primer mix drove a second PCR of about 6 to 12 cycles. A tag from a template-switch adaptor with 12 random nucleotides marked each cDNA molecule. TCRdb recomputed calls from the 5' RACE reads with MiXCR, one row per CDR3 protein. The table lists 730,000 or so distinct CDR3 sequences, 40% to 45% of them singletons. At least 7 million PBMCs were isolated per sample. V lost 1 base, J lost 2 bases, and 18 bases lay in between. The germline CDR1 and CDR2 sequences are DFQATT and SNEGSKA (reference sequence). The CDR3 is 16 amino acids.

The specimen was blood. This clonotype originated in a woman in her fifties or sixties in good health. This chain connects TRBV20-1 to TRBJ2-7; perhaps TRBD1 as D (5 bases). CDR3 sequence (DNA): TGCAGTGCTAGAGCCCGGTTGGGGCGGAGACCCTACGAGCAGTACTTC. This translates into CSARARLGRRPYEQYF.